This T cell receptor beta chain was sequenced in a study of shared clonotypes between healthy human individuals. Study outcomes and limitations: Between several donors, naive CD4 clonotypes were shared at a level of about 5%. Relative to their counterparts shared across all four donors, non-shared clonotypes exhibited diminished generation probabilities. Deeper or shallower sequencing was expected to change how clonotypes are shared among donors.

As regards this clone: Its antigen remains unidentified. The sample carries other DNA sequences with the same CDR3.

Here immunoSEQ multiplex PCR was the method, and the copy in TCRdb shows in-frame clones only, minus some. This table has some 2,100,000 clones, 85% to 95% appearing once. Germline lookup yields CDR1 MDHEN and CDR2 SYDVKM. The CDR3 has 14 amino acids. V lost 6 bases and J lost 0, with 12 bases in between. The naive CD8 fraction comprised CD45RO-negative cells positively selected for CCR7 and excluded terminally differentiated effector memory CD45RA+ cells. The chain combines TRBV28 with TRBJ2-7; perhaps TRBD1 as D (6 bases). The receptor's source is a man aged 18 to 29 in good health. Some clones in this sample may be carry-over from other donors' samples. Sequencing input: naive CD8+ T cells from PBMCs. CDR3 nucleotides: TGTGCCAGCAGCCGAAGGGGGAGCTCCTACGAGCAGTACTTC. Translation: CASSRRGSSYEQYF.